One and the same sample provided the 30 T cell receptor beta chains below, sequenced in a study of T cell responses to AZD1222 COVID-19 vaccine. The data were produced by immunoSEQ multiplex PCR, yet TCRdb's version contains in-frame clones alone and is incomplete. The table has roughly 200,000 clones, approximately 90% seen once; the top ten hold 1.7%. The sequencing used peripheral blood, collected 28 days after the second AZD1222 dose. These TCRs come from an adult who received the AZD1222 COVID-19 vaccine.

The chain recombines TRBV5-8 with TRBJ1-4; D is undetermined. This CDR3 contains 15 residues. Trimming removed 4 bases at V and 2 bases at J, with 12 bases between. CDR1 SGHTS and CDR2 YDEGEE come from the germline V gene. CDR3: CASSPEGFTNEKLFF. Written as DNA, the CDR3 is TGTGCCAGCAGCCCCGAAGGATTCACTAATGAAAAACTGTTTTTT.

This chain uses TRBV18 with TRBJ1-3, with D possibly TRBD1 on 5 matching bases. CDR1 KGHSH and CDR2 LQKENI come from the germline V gene. This CDR3 has 15 amino acids. V was cut by 4 bases and J by 2 bases, with 12 bases left in between. The CDR3 DNA is TGTGCCAGCTCACGCGGGGCGGGCGCTGGAAACACCATATATTTT. Amino acid sequence: CASSRGAGAGNTIYF.

V gene TRBV2 combines with J gene TRBJ1-2, with D possibly matching TRBD1 (5 bases). V was trimmed by 1 base and J by 0 bases, leaving 9 bases between them. CDR1 and CDR2 from the germline V gene are SNHLY and FYNNEI. CDR3 size: 15 residues. The CDR3 coding sequence is TGTGCCAGCAGTGAAGAGGGGACCTCTAACTATGGCTACACCTTC. This translates into CASSEEGTSNYGYTF.

The chain employs TRBV7-6 and TRBJ1-2, with TRBD1 matching over 9 bases. Germline V gene lookup returns CDR1 SGHVS and CDR2 FNYEAQ. With V trimmed by 1 base and J by 8 bases, 8 bases remained unmatched. The CDR3 is 15 amino acids. The CDR3 sequence: CASSLGSGTGRGYTF. CDR3 coding DNA: TGTGCCAGCAGCTTAGGCTCCGGGACAGGGCGCGGCTACACCTTC.

This sequence joins TRBV5-1 and TRBJ2-7; 13 bases align to TRBD2. The CDR3 contains 15 residues. CDR1 is SGHRS and CDR2 is YFSETQ in the germline V gene. V dropped 4 bases and J dropped 5; count of bases not matched to a gene: 6. The CDR3: CASSELAGGPHEQYF. The CDR3 DNA reads as TGCGCCAGCAGCGAACTAGCGGGAGGGCCGCACGAGCAGTACTTC.

The chain uses TRBV27 and TRBJ1-1; D gene ambiguous. The CDR3 sequence is 14 residues long. The V end lost 5 bases, the J end lost 5 bases, and 15 bases lay between the germline ends. In germline, CDR1 is MNHEY, CDR2 SMNVEV (reference sequence). CDR3 DNA: TGTGCCAGCAGTCCCCGGTTGGAGAGGACTGAAGCTTTCTTT. Encoded protein: CASSPRLERTEAFF.

V usage is TRBV7-2 and J usage is TRBJ2-7, with D perhaps matching TRBD2 (5 bases). There are 14 residues in the CDR3. CDR1 is SGHTA and CDR2 is FQGNSA in the germline V gene. Trimming pared 3 bases from V and 6 bases from J, leaving 15 bases between. CDR3 bases: TGTGCCAGCAGCTTGACCGGACTCTCAACCGAGCAGTACTTC. Encoded protein: CASSLTGLSTEQYF.

The rearrangement links TRBV5-8 to TRBJ1-1, with D possibly being TRBD1 (6 bases). This CDR3 is 14 amino acids long. The V end lost 1 base, the J end lost 3 bases, and 10 bases lay between the germline ends. Germline V CDR1 and CDR2: SGHTS, YDEGEE. The CDR3 is CASSLRGADTEAFF. Here the CDR3 DNA reads TGTGCCAGCAGCTTGAGGGGGGCAGACACTGAAGCTTTCTTT.

The chain carries TRBV15 and TRBJ1-1, with D perhaps matching TRBD1 (5 bases). The CDR3 covers 14 residues. Per germline, CDR1 LNHNV and CDR2 YYDKDF (reference sequence). Deletions cut 0 bases from V and 7 bases from J, with 12 bases between. The CDR3 DNA follows: TGTGCCACCAGCAGAGAAGGGACCTCGGGTGAAGCTTTCTTT. It translates to CATSREGTSGEAFF.

The chain combines TRBV7-9 with TRBJ1-5, with 7 bases fitting TRBD1. This CDR3 has 12 residues. Germline CDR1 SEHNR, CDR2 FQNEAQ (reference sequence). The V and J ends lost 5 bases and 9 bases, in that order; junction bases with no gene match: 4. CDR3 sequence (DNA): TGTGCCAGCAGCGCCCCAGGGGGGCCCCAGCATTTT. This encodes CASSAPGGPQHF.

This chain connects TRBV18 to TRBJ2-1; 11 bases align to TRBD1. V lost 5 bases and J lost 8; bases outside the gene matches: 8. This CDR3 is 15 amino acids long. The germline gives CDR1 KGHSH, CDR2 LQKENI. The CDR3 coding sequence is TGTGCCAGCTCATCAGGACAGGGGGCGAGAGATGAGCAGTTCTTC. Protein: CASSSGQGARDEQFF. Full variable domain (rest looked up from reference TRBV18 and TRBJ2-1): NAGVMQNPRHLVRRRGQEARLRCSPMKGHSHVYWYRQLPEEGLKFMVYLQKENIIDESGMPKERFSAEFPKEGPSILRIQQVVRGDSAAYFCASSSGQGARDEQFFGPGTRLTVL.

The V gene is TRBV30, the J gene TRBJ1-2; D gene uncertain. There are 13 residues in the CDR3. Trimming cost V 4 bases and J 8 bases, with 17 bases left between them. Per germline, CDR1 GTSNPN and CDR2 SVGIG (reference sequence). CDR3 in DNA: TGTGCCTGGAAAAACCAACCCTCAGGCGGCTACACCTTC. It specifies CAWKNQPSGGYTF.

This clone has more than one count but fewer than ten. The chain links TRBV11-1 to TRBJ1-1; D unclear. The CDR3 spans 14 residues. Trimming took off 5 bases at V and 4 bases at J, with 14 bases between the two ends. The germline gives CDR1 SGHAT, CDR2 FQDESV (reference sequence). The CDR3: CASSRASVGTEAFF. CDR3 coding DNA: TGTGCCAGCAGCCGAGCCTCGGTGGGCACTGAAGCTTTCTTT.

The genes are TRBV6-4 and TRBJ2-1; TRBD2 matches 10 bases. Germline-derived CDR1 and CDR2 are MRHNA and SNTAGT. This CDR3 spans 14 amino acids. The trim removed 3 bases at V and 8 bases at J, leaving 4 bases unmatched. The CDR3 reads CASSEQRGGHEQFF. The CDR3 nucleotides read TGTGCCAGCAGTGAACAGCGGGGGGGCCATGAGCAGTTCTTC.

This clone was recorded only once. V is TRBV5-1 and J is TRBJ1-2; no definite D call. The CDR3 contains 13 residues. V shed 1 base and J shed 4 bases, with 8 bases lying between them. Looked up from germline, CDR1 is SGHRS and CDR2 is YFSETQ. As DNA, the CDR3 is TGCGCCAGCAGCTTGAATCAAGCCTATGGCTACACCTTC. Its translation: CASSLNQAYGYTF.

This chain links TRBV27 with TRBJ2-7; no firm D call. Deletions cut 0 bases from V and 1 base from J, with 7 bases between. CDR1 and CDR2 (germline): MNHEY, SMNVEV (reference sequence). The CDR3 runs 14 residues. CDR3 nucleotide sequence: TGTGCCAGCAGTTTATCAGAGGTGTCCTACGAGCAGTACTTC. Its translation is CASSLSEVSYEQYF.

CDR3 sequence: CASSDGTTNTGELFF. In DNA form, the CDR3 reads TGTGCCAGCAGCGACGGGACAACGAACACCGGGGAGCTGTTTTTT. The V call is TRBV13, the J call TRBJ2-2; TRBD1 might be the D (6 bases). V gave up 5 bases and J gave up 0 bases, with 10 bases separating them. CDR1 and CDR2 (germline): PRHDT, FYEKMQ (reference sequence). The CDR3 consists of 15 residues. The full variable domain, with the rest looked up from reference TRBV13 and TRBJ2-2, is AAGVIQSPRHLIKEKRETATLKCYPIPRHDTVYWYQQGPGQDPQFLISFYEKMQSDKGSIPDRFSAQQFSDYHSELNMSSLELGDSALYFCASSDGTTNTGELFFGEGSRLTVL.

V is TRBV7-9 and J is TRBJ2-1; no clear D gene. There are 13 residues in the CDR3. V was cut by 3 bases and J by 6 bases, with 9 bases left in between. Germline V CDR1 and CDR2: SEHNR, FQNEAQ (reference sequence). CDR3 nucleotides: TGTGCCAGCAGCTTTGACGTGCCCAATGAGCAGTTCTTC. Translated, it gives CASSFDVPNEQFF.

The chain recombines TRBV29-1 with TRBJ1-2; TRBD1 agrees at 11 bases. The CDR3 has 17 residues. J was trimmed by 1 base and V by 3 bases; bases with no gene match: 10. Germline V gives CDR1 SQVTM, CDR2 ANQGSEA. The CDR3 spells CSVELSDRGLLNYGYTF. The DNA of the CDR3 is TGCAGCGTTGAGTTGTCGGACAGGGGGCTTCTTAACTATGGCTACACCTTC.

The chain recombines TRBV5-1 with TRBJ1-5, with a weak D call TRBD1 (5 bases). Trimming shortened V by 6 bases and J by 0 bases, and 13 bases separated the two germline ends. The CDR3 loop spans 15 amino acids. Germline V gives CDR1 SGHRS, CDR2 YFSETQ. CDR3 sequence (DNA): TGCGCCAGCAAATGGACCGACAGTAGCAATCAGCCCCAGCATTTT. Its protein is CASKWTDSSNQPQHF.

This clone was seen more than once but under ten times. This chain joins TRBV19 and TRBJ2-2; TRBD1 might be the D (6 bases). V was trimmed by 7 bases and J by 8 bases, leaving 20 bases between them. CDR3 size: 15 residues. Germline V CDR1 and CDR2: LNHDA, SQIVND (reference sequence). The CDR3 loop is CASKHRAPRRGELFF. The CDR3 coding sequence is TGTGCCAGTAAACACAGGGCCCCAAGGAGAGGGGAGCTGTTTTTT.

The V gene is TRBV5-6, the J gene TRBJ2-5, with 7 nucleotides matching TRBD1. The CDR3 is 15 residues long. CDR1 SGHDT and CDR2 YYEEEE come from the germline V gene. V was pared by 2 bases and J by 3 bases, with 7 bases of the junction left unmatched. CDR3 bases: TGTGCCAGCAGCTTTATCGGGACAGTGGAAGAGACCCAGTACTTC. Translated: CASSFIGTVEETQYF.

V and J are TRBV29-1 and TRBJ2-3; 9 bases line up with TRBD2. The CDR3 covers 13 residues. CDR1 and CDR2 from the germline V gene are SQVTM and ANQGSEA. V lost 4 bases to trimming and J lost 10 bases; unmatched junction nucleotides: 9. CDR3 nucleotide sequence: TGCAGCGTTGGTGCTAGCGGGGAGCGGGCGCAGTATTTT. Protein: CSVGASGERAQYF.

The chain joins TRBV20-1 to TRBJ1-2, with D uncertain. V was pared by 0 bases and J by 3 bases, with 2 bases between. CDR1 is DFQATT and CDR2 is SNEGSKA in the germline V gene (reference sequence). The CDR3 sequence is 11 residues long. The CDR3 DNA sequence: TGCAGTGCTAGAGAGGACTATGGCTACACCTTC. The encoded protein is CSAREDYGYTF.

J is TRBJ1-1 and V is TRBV10-3, with 10 bases lining up with TRBD1. The V gene's germline CDR1 is ENHRY and CDR2 SYGVKD. The junction had 7 bases not matched to a gene; V was cut back by 0 bases and J by 6 bases. The CDR3 consists of 16 residues. The CDR3 region is CAISESGRGQGAEAFF. As DNA, the CDR3 is TGTGCCATCAGTGAGTCGGGACGTGGACAGGGGGCTGAAGCTTTCTTT.

The V call is TRBV7-9, the J call TRBJ2-1, with no clear D. The CDR3 covers 12 residues. CDR1 is SEHNR, CDR2 FQNEAQ, per germline (reference sequence). The germline V and J ends were trimmed by 4 bases and 8 bases, with 9 bases remaining between them. CDR3 protein: CASSSFYHEQFF. Here the CDR3 DNA reads TGTGCCAGCAGCTCCTTTTATCATGAGCAGTTCTTC. Drawing the rest from reference TRBV7-9 and TRBJ2-1, the complete variable domain is DTGVSQNPRHKITKRGQNVTFRCDPISEHNRLYWYRQTLGQGPEFLTYFQNEAQLEKSRLLSDRFSAERPKGSFSTLEIQRTEQGDSAMYLCASSSFYHEQFFGPGTRLTVL.

The chain uses TRBV10-3 and TRBJ1-4, with TRBD1 matching over 7 bases. Losses at the gene ends were 6 bases for V and 6 bases for J; bases not matched to a gene: 4. There are 13 residues in the CDR3. Germline CDR1 is ENHRY and CDR2 is SYGVKD. The CDR3: CAISPGTDEKLFF. In DNA, the CDR3 is TGTGCCATCAGCCCCGGGACAGATGAAAAACTGTTTTTT.

The chain employs TRBV12-3 or TRBV12-4 and TRBJ2-5, with D unclear. This CDR3 has 13 residues. V lost 5 bases to trimming and J lost 2 bases, with 9 bases between them. Here the CDR3 reads CASSMTRQETQYF. In DNA, the CDR3 is TGTGCCAGCAGTATGACAAGACAAGAGACCCAGTACTTC.

This chain connects TRBV6-1 to TRBJ1-2, with D unresolved. CDR3 length equals 13 residues. Germline values: CDR1 MNHNS, CDR2 SASEGT. Trimming pared 1 base from V and 8 bases from J, leaving 11 bases between. CDR3 sequence: CASSEGRVSGYTF. The CDR3 DNA follows: TGTGCCAGCAGTGAAGGTAGAGTCTCGGGCTACACCTTC.

The rearrangement links TRBV19 to TRBJ1-6; D call uncertain. Germline-derived CDR1 and CDR2 are LNHDA and SQIVND (reference sequence). The CDR3 is 18 amino acids. Trimming left V 5 bases short and J 9 bases short, with 26 bases between. DNA of the CDR3: TGTGCCAGTAGTTCCGGGCGGCCGAACCAGATTAGAGGTTCACCCCTCCACTTT. Translated, it gives CASSSGRPNQIRGSPLHF.